These 29 T cell receptor beta chains were all obtained from the same sample, sequenced in a study of cytomegalovirus exposure and HLA in healthy donors. Using immunoSEQ multiplex PCR, the repertoire was profiled, and TCRdb retains in-frame clones only, with some absent. The repertoire includes approximately 39,000 clones, over 80% of them detected once, and 2.5% to 4% sits in the top ten. Sequenced sample: PBMCs. These receptor sequences come from a man between 18 and 35 years old in good health and CMV-seronegative.

This chain joins TRBV6-1 and TRBJ1-2; 9 nucleotides match TRBD1. Germline lookup yields CDR1 MNHNS and CDR2 SASEGT. The J segment lost 3 bases and the V segment lost 6 bases, leaving 5 bases of the junction unmatched. The CDR3 runs to 14 residues. The CDR3: CASRATGGDYGYTF. Here the CDR3 DNA reads TGTGCCAGCAGAGCAACAGGGGGCGACTATGGCTACACCTTC.

The chain combines TRBV18 with TRBJ1-2; 8 nucleotides align to TRBD1. In germline, CDR1 is KGHSH, CDR2 LQKENI. The CDR3 runs 15 residues. The ends lost 6 bases at V and 8 bases at J; junction bases unmatched: 14. The CDR3 here is CASSIRQGSSGGYTF. The CDR3 DNA follows: TGTGCCAGCTCGATCCGACAGGGGAGTAGCGGGGGCTACACCTTC.

V usage is TRBV7-8 and J usage is TRBJ2-5, with D possibly matching TRBD1 (6 bases). The end of the DNA aligns better with TRBJ2-7, so the J call may be wrong. The CDR3 consists of 14 residues. CDR1 and CDR2 (germline): SGHVS, FQNEAQ. The chain's CDR3 is CASSLGDTTYEQYF. In nucleotides, the CDR3 is TGTGCCAGCAGCTTAGGGGACACAACCTACGAGCAGTACTTC.

The J gene is TRBJ1-1, the V gene TRBV30; D remains ambiguous. Germline assignment: CDR1 GTSNPN and CDR2 SVGIG (reference sequence). Trimming shortened V by 4 bases and J by 0 bases, and 3 bases separated the two germline ends. The CDR3 is 11 amino acids. DNA for the CDR3: TGTGCCTGGACTTTGAACACTGAAGCTTTCTTT. Its protein is CAWTLNTEAFF.

The genes are TRBV7-3 and TRBJ2-3, with 14 positions matching TRBD2. V shed 5 bases, J shed 1 base, and the junction held 17 bases outside the gene matches. Germline-derived CDR1 and CDR2 are SGHTA and FQGTGA. The length of the CDR3 is 21 residues. The DNA for the CDR3 is TGTGCCAGCAGCCAAAGGGGTCAGACTAGCGGGAGGGCCGGGGGCACAGATACGCAGTATTTT. This encodes CASSQRGQTSGRAGGTDTQYF.

Only one count was recorded for this clone. The CDR3 spells CASSPQGGNTEAFF. For the CDR3, the DNA is TGTGCCAGCAGTCCGCAGGGGGGGAACACTGAAGCTTTCTTT. The V call is TRBV6-4, the J call TRBJ1-1; 7 bases are a match to TRBD1. Trimming at V came to 5 bases and at J to 1 base, leaving 4 bases not matched to a gene. This CDR3 region has 14 residues. Looked up from germline, CDR1 is MRHNA and CDR2 is SNTAGT.

J is TRBJ2-5 and V is TRBV28; 7 bases fit TRBD1. CDR1 is MDHEN, CDR2 SYDVKM, per germline. CDR3 length: 12 amino acids. Trimming at V came to 8 bases and at J to 4 bases, leaving 4 bases not matched to a gene. CDR3 in amino acids: CASQGDVETQYF. For the CDR3, the DNA is TGTGCCAGCCAGGGGGACGTAGAGACCCAGTACTTC.

The gene calls are TRBV7-6 and TRBJ2-7; 12 nucleotides line up with TRBD2. The V gene's germline CDR1 is SGHVS and CDR2 FNYEAQ. The V and J ends lost 5 bases and 1 base, in that order; junction bases with no gene match: 3. The CDR3 contains 15 residues. CDR3 nucleotide sequence: TGTGCCAGCAGCGTGCTAGCGGGAGGGTCCTACGAGCAGTACTTC. Its translation is CASSVLAGGSYEQYF.

The chain recombines TRBV2 with TRBJ2-4; 10 nucleotides match TRBD1. J was trimmed by 9 bases and V by 6 bases; bases with no gene match: 11. Germline CDR1 SNHLY, CDR2 FYNNEI. The CDR3 is 15 residues long. CDR3 bases: TGTGCCAGCAGCGCTTTCCGGGACAGGGGCCCCATTCAGTACTTC. Its protein is CASSAFRDRGPIQYF.

The V call is TRBV4-1, the J call TRBJ1-4; 12 bases are shared with TRBD1. Germline V gene lookup returns CDR1 MGHRA and CDR2 YSYEKL. Trimming cost V 4 bases and J 7 bases; bases outside gene matches: 4. The CDR3 loop spans 15 amino acids. The CDR3, as DNA: TGCGCCAGCAGCCCCGGGACAGGGGGCGTTGAAAAACTGTTTTTT. Translating gives CASSPGTGGVEKLFF.

V gene TRBV4-2 combines with J gene TRBJ2-3; the D gene is possibly TRBD1 (7 bases). Germline lookup yields CDR1 LGHNA and CDR2 YNFKEQ. The CDR3 contains 17 residues. V lost 0 bases and J lost 0, with 13 bases in between. CDR3 bases: TGTGCCAGCAGCCAAGAAGGCGGGACAGACAGCACAGATACGCAGTATTTT. Translating it yields CASSQEGGTDSTDTQYF.

The chain carries TRBV5-4 and TRBJ2-2; TRBD2 matches at 14 bases. In germline, CDR1 is SGHNT, CDR2 YYREEE (reference sequence). The trim removed 0 bases at V and 0 bases at J, leaving 1 base unmatched. The CDR3 covers 18 residues. CDR3 sequence reads: CASSLGLAGGTNTGELFF. CDR3 bases: TGTGCCAGCAGCTTGGGACTAGCGGGAGGGACGAACACCGGGGAGCTGTTTTTT.

V and J are TRBV11-2 and TRBJ2-5, with TRBD2 identical over 8 bases. Unmatched junction bases numbered 0, after V lost 1 base and J lost 2 bases. The CDR3 contains 14 residues. From germline, CDR1 is SGHAT and CDR2 FQNNGV. The CDR3, as DNA: TGTGCCAGCAGCTTAGGACTAGCGCAAGAGACCCAGTACTTC. This gives the protein CASSLGLAQETQYF.

The chain recombines TRBV19 with TRBJ1-2, with TRBD1 as a possible D gene (5 bases). Germline V gives CDR1 LNHDA, CDR2 SQIVND (reference sequence). V was shortened by 5 bases and J by 7 bases, with 17 bases between the two germline ends. CDR3 length: 14 residues. The CDR3 reads CASSPAQGAIGYTF. For the CDR3, the DNA is TGTGCCAGTAGTCCTGCGCAGGGTGCGATTGGCTACACCTTC.

The chain has TRBV29-1 and TRBJ1-4; 10 bases line up with TRBD1. Germline values: CDR1 SQVTM, CDR2 ANQGSEA. This CDR3 contains 15 residues. The junction had 6 bases not matched to a gene; V was cut back by 7 bases and J by 1 base. The CDR3 nucleotides are TGCAGCGGAGGACAGGGGGTCGGAACTAATGAAAAACTGTTTTTT. It is translated as CSGGQGVGTNEKLFF. Full variable domain (rest looked up from reference TRBV29-1 and TRBJ1-4): SAVISQKPSRDICQRGTSLTIQCQVDSQVTMMFWYRQQPGQSLTLIATANQGSEATYESGFVIDKFPISRPNLTFSTLTVSNMSPEDSSIYLCSGGQGVGTNEKLFFGSGTQLSVL.

The chain carries TRBV10-3 and TRBJ2-2, with 8 bases aligning to TRBD1. The CDR3 has 16 residues. The V gene end was trimmed by 0 bases and the J gene end by 5 bases; junction bases not matched to a gene: 5. Germline V gene lookup returns CDR1 ENHRY and CDR2 SYGVKD. The CDR3 DNA sequence: TGTGCCATCAGTGAGTCTAGGACAGGGTTGACCGGGGAGCTGTTTTTT. It is translated as CAISESRTGLTGELFF.

CDR3 region: CASSQEEDVHGYTF. CDR3 bases: TGCGCCAGCAGCCAGGAGGAGGACGTCCATGGCTACACCTTC. V is TRBV4-1 and J is TRBJ1-2; D is ambiguous. Per the germline V gene, CDR1 is MGHRA and CDR2 is YSYEKL. The CDR3 is 14 amino acids. Trimming pared 3 bases from V and 6 bases from J, leaving 14 bases between.

The chain combines TRBV10-1 with TRBJ2-3; TRBD2 matches 11 bases. V shed 0 bases, J shed 0 bases, and the junction held 5 bases outside the gene matches. The CDR3 contains 18 residues. Germline assignment: CDR1 WNHNN and CDR2 SYGVQD (reference sequence). CDR3 residues: CASSESWLAGGSTDTQYF. Written as DNA, the CDR3 is TGCGCCAGCAGTGAGTCGTGGCTAGCGGGGGGTAGCACAGATACGCAGTATTTT.

This chain connects TRBV7-9 to TRBJ1-5; the match to TRBD1 covers 9 bases. The CDR3 totals 15 residues. V lost 4 bases and J lost 5; bases outside the gene matches: 6. CDR1 and CDR2 (germline): SEHNR, FQNEAQ (reference sequence). The CDR3 DNA reads as TGTGCCAGCAGCTCAAGCAGGACAGGGGATCAGCCCCAGCATTTT. It specifies CASSSSRTGDQPQHF.

This clone was observed a few times. The chain employs TRBV7-3 and TRBJ2-5; 10 bases fit TRBD2. V dropped 3 bases and J dropped 3; count of bases not matched to a gene: 7. Germline assignment: CDR1 SGHTA and CDR2 FQGTGA. There are 16 residues in the CDR3. The CDR3 reads CASSFLQRGGKETQYF. DNA of the CDR3: TGTGCCAGCAGCTTCCTCCAGCGGGGGGGAAAAGAGACCCAGTACTTC.

This clone showed up just once. The chain employs TRBV25-1 and TRBJ2-3, with unresolved D. Between the trimmed V and J ends, which lost 1 base and 0 bases, there was a span of 2 bases. CDR1 MGHDK and CDR2 SYGVNS come from the germline V gene. The CDR3 consists of 13 residues. In DNA, the CDR3 is TGTGCCAGCAGTGAATCAAGCACAGATACGCAGTATTTT. As protein: CASSESSTDTQYF.

The chain links TRBV10-2 to TRBJ2-7; 7 bases fit TRBD2. V shed 6 bases, J shed 2 bases, and the junction held 7 bases outside the gene matches. Germline CDR1 and CDR2: WSHSY and SAAADI. The CDR3 length is 14 residues. The CDR3 is CASRSSGKTYEQYF. The CDR3 bases are TGCGCCAGCAGATCCAGCGGGAAAACCTACGAGCAGTACTTC.

The genes are TRBV2 and TRBJ2-3; TRBD1 agrees at 8 bases. Unmatched junction bases numbered 4, after V lost 8 bases and J lost 0 bases. The length of the CDR3 is 14 residues. Germline assignment: CDR1 SNHLY and CDR2 FYNNEI. The DNA for the CDR3 is TGTGCCAGCCAGGGACAGGAAAGCACAGATACGCAGTATTTT. It is translated as CASQGQESTDTQYF. Complete variable domain (other parts from reference TRBV2 and TRBJ2-3): EPEVTQTPSHQVTQMGQEVILRCVPISNHLYFYWYRQILGQKVEFLVSFYNNEISEKSEIFDDQFSVERPDGSNFTLKIRSTKLEDSAMYFCASQGQESTDTQYFGPGTRLTVL.

The rearrangement joins TRBV4-1 to TRBJ1-2, with TRBD1 as a possible D gene (5 bases). The CDR3 length is 15 residues. Germline loops: CDR1 MGHRA, CDR2 YSYEKL. V lost 3 bases and J lost 4, with 15 bases in between. CDR3 in DNA: TGCGCCAGCAGCCAGCCCCGCGCCAGGGTCTATGGCTACACCTTC. Residues: CASSQPRARVYGYTF.

The genes are TRBV11-2 and TRBJ1-1; D call uncertain. The CDR3 totals 14 residues. Germline CDR1 reads SGHAT; CDR2 reads FQNNGV. V lost 2 bases, J lost 4 bases, and 11 bases lay in between. The CDR3 bases are TGTGCCAGCAGCTTACCTCAGGCGGGCACTGAAGCTTTCTTT. This sequence encodes CASSLPQAGTEAFF. Full variable domain (remainder filled in from reference TRBV11-2 and TRBJ1-1): EAGVAQSPRYKIIEKRQSVAFWCNPISGHATLYWYQQILGQGPKLLIQFQNNGVVDDSQLPKDRFSAERLKGVDSTLKIQPAKLEDSAVYLCASSLPQAGTEAFFGQGTRLTVV.

The genes are TRBV6-1 and TRBJ2-1; 9 bases map to TRBD1. Germline V lookup: CDR1 MNHNS, CDR2 SASEGT. The CDR3 has 13 residues. After removal of 10 bases from V and 8 bases from J, the junction contained 9 bases not matched to a gene. CDR3 residues: CATFRTGVDEQFF. The CDR3 DNA reads TGTGCCACCTTTCGGACAGGGGTCGATGAGCAGTTCTTC.

Only one count was recorded for this clone. The rearrangement joins TRBV5-6 to TRBJ2-5; perhaps TRBD1 as D (5 bases). This CDR3 spans 15 amino acids. CDR1 is SGHDT, CDR2 YYEEEE, per germline. The V end was cut by 2 bases, the J end by 9 bases, with 20 bases between. The CDR3 DNA follows: TGTGCCAGCAGCTTATCCGAGGCAGGGTGGTCGGCCCAGTACTTC. It specifies CASSLSEAGWSAQYF.

This clone was observed a single time. CDR3 in DNA: TGTGCCAGCAGTTTAGTCCTAAACACTGAAGCTTTCTTT. Protein sequence: CASSLVLNTEAFF. The V call is TRBV28, the J call TRBJ1-1; D call uncertain. Germline V gene lookup returns CDR1 MDHEN and CDR2 SYDVKM. V was cut by 2 bases and J by 2 bases, with 6 bases left in between. This CDR3 is 13 amino acids long.

Here the CDR3 DNA reads TGTGCCAGTAGTATGAGAAGGGAGGGAGAGACCCAGTACTTC. Translated, it gives CASSMRREGETQYF. The chain joins TRBV19 to TRBJ2-5, with 7 bases fitting TRBD2. The germline V gene has CDR1 LNHDA and CDR2 SQIVND (reference sequence). The CDR3 covers 14 residues. Losses at the gene ends were 3 bases for V and 4 bases for J; bases not matched to a gene: 5.